This passage covers 29 T cell receptor beta chains from one sample sequenced in a study of shared clonotypes between healthy human individuals. Generated by immunoSEQ multiplex PCR, the TCRdb table keeps only in-frame clones and is missing some. The data hold approximately 980,000 clones, with around three quarters observed a single time. The sample comprised memory CD4+ T cells sorted from blood. This sample's subset: CD45RA-negative fraction. The source of these receptors is a man aged 18 to 29 in good health.

V is TRBV4-1 and J is TRBJ2-7; D remains ambiguous. CDR3 length: 15 amino acids. Trimming stripped 0 bases from V and 5 bases from J, with 14 bases between. CDR1 and CDR2 (germline): MGHRA, YSYEKL. Written as DNA, the CDR3 is TGCGCCAGCAGCCAAGATGGAAAGGGTCGGAACGAGCAGTACTTC. Its translation is CASSQDGKGRNEQYF.

The CDR3 DNA is TGTGCCAGTAGTCTTGACAGGTTCTACGAGCAGTACTTC. This translates into CASSLDRFYEQYF. The chain employs TRBV19 and TRBJ2-7; D is perhaps TRBD1 (6 bases). Germline CDR1 and CDR2: LNHDA and SQIVND (reference sequence). The CDR3 is 13 amino acids. Trimming left V 5 bases short and J 3 bases short, with 11 bases between.

About this clone: This clone may be a read error of a much larger clone one base away. V gene TRBV10-3 combines with J gene TRBJ2-7; 9 bases match TRBD2. Germline CDR1 and CDR2: ENHRY and SYGVKD. Trimming took 4 bases from V and 2 from J; bases not matched to a gene: 3. The CDR3 runs 14 residues. CDR3 bases: TGTGCCATCAGTGCCCTAGCGGGGACCTACGAGCAGTACTTC. Residues: CAISALAGTYEQYF.

This rearrangement joins TRBV28 to TRBJ2-2; 7 nucleotides agree with TRBD2. The CDR3 loop spans 16 amino acids. Per germline, CDR1 MDHEN and CDR2 SYDVKM. V shed 6 bases, J shed 0 bases, and the junction held 7 bases outside the gene matches. The CDR3 sequence is CASSLSGGTNTGELFF. CDR3 in DNA: TGTGCCAGCAGCCTGTCGGGGGGAACGAACACCGGGGAGCTGTTTTTT.

The chain recombines TRBV6-5 with TRBJ1-5; 7 bases are shared with TRBD1. Trimming took 5 bases from V and 0 from J; bases not matched to a gene: 4. CDR1 and CDR2 (germline): MNHEY, SVGAGI. The CDR3 consists of 15 residues. The CDR3 sequence is CASSRDRLSNQPQHF. The CDR3 nucleotides are TGTGCCAGCAGTCGGGACAGACTTAGCAATCAGCCCCAGCATTTT.

The J gene is TRBJ2-2, the V gene TRBV6-1; TRBD1 aligns across 9 bases. The germline gives CDR1 MNHNS, CDR2 SASEGT. This CDR3 comprises 13 residues. V trimming: 6 bases; J trimming: 6 bases; junction bases outside the gene matches: 2. CDR3 in DNA: TGTGCCAGCAGAGGACAGGGGTCCGGGGAGCTGTTTTTT. Its translation: CASRGQGSGELFF.

The V call is TRBV9, the J call TRBJ2-1; 7 nucleotides agree with TRBD1. Trimming cost V 4 bases and J 5 bases; bases outside gene matches: 3. Germline CDR1 reads SGDLS; CDR2 reads YYNGEE. The CDR3 has 13 amino acids. CDR3 in amino acids: CASSITGDNEQFF. The CDR3 nucleotides are TGTGCCAGCAGCATTACAGGGGACAATGAGCAGTTCTTC.

This rearrangement joins TRBV27 to TRBJ1-4, with D perhaps TRBD1 (5 bases). The V end was cut by 5 bases, the J end by 7 bases, with 17 bases between. CDR1 is MNHEY and CDR2 is SMNVEV in the germline V gene (reference sequence). This CDR3 has 15 amino acids. CDR3 nucleotides: TGTGCCAGCAGTCCTTCAGGGACCACCTTTGAAAAACTGTTTTTT. Protein product: CASSPSGTTFEKLFF.

As to this clone: Just one base apart from a much larger clone, this may be a read error. The chain carries TRBV6-1 and TRBJ2-3, with 7 bases that match TRBD2. Trimming took 5 bases from V and 0 from J; bases not matched to a gene: 2. The CDR3 extends over 14 amino acids. Germline CDR1 is MNHNS and CDR2 is SASEGT. The DNA for the CDR3 is TGTGCCAGCAGTAGCGGGGCTAGCACAGATACGCAGTATTTT. Translating it yields CASSSGASTDTQYF.

The J gene is TRBJ1-6, the V gene TRBV6-6; unclear D gene. CDR3 length equals 12 residues. Germline CDR1 MNHNY, CDR2 SVGAGI (reference sequence). The V end was cut by 6 bases, the J end by 9 bases, with 9 bases between. CDR3 protein: CASRARISPLHF. CDR3 nucleotide sequence: TGTGCCAGCAGGGCACGGATTTCACCCCTCCACTTT.

The chain employs TRBV7-2 and TRBJ2-7; perhaps TRBD2 as D (7 bases). This CDR3 has 17 amino acids. CDR1 is SGHTA, CDR2 FQGNSA, per germline. Trimming stripped 5 bases from V and 0 bases from J, with 20 bases between. The CDR3 bases are TGTGCCAGCAGCCCTCCAACGGGGGGCCCGAGCTCCTACGAGCAGTACTTC. Amino acid sequence: CASSPPTGGPSSYEQYF.

The chain carries TRBV6-5 and TRBJ1-1; D uncertain. Trimming pared 7 bases from V and 0 bases from J, leaving 9 bases between. This CDR3 is 13 amino acids long. CDR1 is MNHEY, CDR2 SVGAGI, per germline. As DNA, the CDR3 is TGTGCCAGCACGGACGCTGTGAACACTGAAGCTTTCTTT. It translates to CASTDAVNTEAFF.

The chain couples TRBV4-1 to TRBJ1-4, with 8 bases matching TRBD1. Trimming removed 3 bases from V and 8 bases from J; junction bases left unmatched: 5. Germline V lookup: CDR1 MGHRA, CDR2 YSYEKL. The CDR3 runs to 14 residues. The DNA for the CDR3 is TGCGCCAGCAGCCAGGACAGGGAGGAAGAAAAACTGTTTTTT. It codes for CASSQDREEEKLFF.

The chain links TRBV19 to TRBJ1-1; TRBD1 matches at 9 bases. With V trimmed by 7 bases and J by 2 bases, 5 bases remained unmatched. Germline-derived CDR1 and CDR2 are LNHDA and SQIVND (reference sequence). The CDR3 totals 14 residues. CDR3 in DNA: TGTGCCAGTACCCTAACAGGGGGCAACACTGAAGCTTTCTTT. Its protein product is CASTLTGGNTEAFF.

The chain links TRBV7-2 to TRBJ2-3; TRBD2 agrees at 13 bases. Germline V gives CDR1 SGHTA, CDR2 FQGNSA. The CDR3 consists of 16 residues. V was clipped by 4 bases and J by 1 base; unmatched bases: 2. CDR3 region: CASSSGTSGGTDTQYF. CDR3 DNA sequence: TGTGCCAGCAGCTCAGGGACTAGCGGGGGCACAGATACGCAGTATTTT.

This clone was recorded a few times. A read error may account for a junction end that differs from germline. This chain links TRBV20-1 with TRBJ1-2; D is unclear. In germline, CDR1 is DFQATT, CDR2 SNEGSKA (reference sequence). The CDR3 length is 9 residues. The CDR3 bases are TGCAGTGCTAGTCAACTGGGGAGATTC. Amino acids: CSASQLGRF.

The V gene is TRBV18, the J gene TRBJ1-2; TRBD1 might be the D (6 bases). CDR1 and CDR2 (germline): KGHSH, LQKENI. Trimming shortened V by 0 bases and J by 3 bases, and 11 bases separated the two germline ends. The CDR3 runs to 15 residues. As DNA, the CDR3 is TGTGCCAGCTCACCACCGAGGTCAGGGGACTATGGCTACACCTTC. This encodes CASSPPRSGDYGYTF. Full variable domain (outside the CDR3, taken from reference TRBV18 and TRBJ1-2): NAGVMQNPRHLVRRRGQEARLRCSPMKGHSHVYWYRQLPEEGLKFMVYLQKENIIDESGMPKERFSAEFPKEGPSILRIQQVVRGDSAAYFCASSPPRSGDYGYTFGSGTRLTVV.

This chain links TRBV25-1 with TRBJ2-5; 8 bases line up with TRBD2. The CDR3 sequence is 16 residues long. J lost 2 bases, V lost 1 base, and 6 bases had no gene match. The germline gives CDR1 MGHDK, CDR2 SYGVNS. CDR3 DNA sequence: TGTGCCAGCAGTGAATTTGCGGGGGGACCTCAAGAGACCCAGTACTTC. Translation: CASSEFAGGPQETQYF.

The rearrangement joins TRBV28 to TRBJ1-2; 7 bases align to TRBD1. The CDR3 loop spans 13 amino acids. Germline V lookup: CDR1 MDHEN, CDR2 SYDVKM. The trim removed 6 bases at V and 2 bases at J, leaving 3 bases unmatched. The CDR3 region has the DNA TGTGCCAGCAGGAGGACAGGCAACTATGGCTACACCTTC. Residues: CASRRTGNYGYTF.

On this clone: The same CDR3 also results from other DNA sequences found in this sample. The V and J genes are TRBV18 and TRBJ2-7, with D tentatively TRBD1 (6 bases). Germline V gene data show CDR1 as KGHSH and CDR2 as LQKENI. V gave up 3 bases and J gave up 2 bases, with 8 bases separating them. This CDR3 contains 13 residues. The CDR3 DNA is TGTGCCAGCTCACCGGACAGCCCCTACGAGCAGTACTTC. Amino acid sequence: CASSPDSPYEQYF.

The chain is built from TRBV5-1 and TRBJ2-5, with 8 bases matching TRBD2. CDR3 length: 14 residues. CDR1 and CDR2 (germline): SGHRS, YFSETQ. Losses at the gene ends were 4 bases for V and 5 bases for J; bases not matched to a gene: 7. The CDR3 reads CASSAGTSGETQYF. CDR3 nucleotides: TGCGCCAGCAGCGCCGGGACTAGTGGTGAGACCCAGTACTTC.

J is TRBJ1-2 and V is TRBV7-2; D is possibly TRBD1 (6 bases). Germline V gene data show CDR1 as SGHTA and CDR2 as FQGNSA. The CDR3 runs 13 residues. Trimming stripped 5 bases from V and 7 bases from J, with 14 bases between. CDR3 DNA: TGTGCCAGCAGCCCAGGGGCCGAGGGTGGCTACACCTTC. Translating gives CASSPGAEGGYTF.

The rearrangement links TRBV19 to TRBJ2-3, with 9 bases identical to TRBD2. Looked up from germline, CDR1 is LNHDA and CDR2 is SQIVND (reference sequence). The CDR3 runs to 13 residues. V dropped 7 bases and J dropped 10; count of bases not matched to a gene: 9. CDR3 residues: CASNAKREVPQYF. The CDR3 nucleotides are TGTGCCAGTAATGCTAAGCGGGAGGTTCCGCAGTATTTT.

This chain connects TRBV6-6 to TRBJ2-1; possible D gene TRBD1, 6 bases. V lost 2 bases and J 7 bases, leaving 12 bases between the germline ends. Germline CDR1 is MNHNY and CDR2 is SVGAGI (reference sequence). The CDR3 totals 14 residues. The CDR3 protein is CASSYEQGRNEQFF. As DNA, the CDR3 is TGTGCCAGCAGTTACGAACAGGGAAGGAATGAGCAGTTCTTC.

This chain connects TRBV6-1 to TRBJ2-3, with D maybe TRBD1 (5 bases). V was cut by 6 bases and J by 5 bases, with 12 bases left in between. The V gene's germline CDR1 is MNHNS and CDR2 SASEGT. The CDR3 totals 13 residues. CDR3 amino acids: CASRGPSGDTQYF. DNA for the CDR3: TGTGCCAGCAGGGGGCCCTCGGGAGATACGCAGTATTTT.

Details on this clone: It may be a read error: a sequence one base away is much more abundant. The chain recombines TRBV5-1 with TRBJ2-5, with 7 bases lining up with TRBD1. CDR3 length: 13 amino acids. The trim removed 4 bases at V and 5 bases at J, leaving 5 bases unmatched. Germline values: CDR1 SGHRS, CDR2 YFSETQ. The CDR3 DNA reads as TGCGCCAGCAGCGCCGACAGGGTGGAGACCCAGTACTTC. This gives the protein CASSADRVETQYF.

The chain uses TRBV7-8 and TRBJ2-6; D gene uncertain. This CDR3 has 13 amino acids. In germline, CDR1 is SGHVS, CDR2 FQNEAQ. The V and J ends lost 8 bases and 0 bases respectively, with 5 bases between them. The CDR3, as DNA: TGTGCCAGCTCTAGCTCTGGGGCCAACGTCCTGACTTTC. This encodes CASSSSGANVLTF.

V gene TRBV18 combines with J gene TRBJ1-4, with D hard to call. The CDR3 totals 12 residues. The germline gives CDR1 KGHSH, CDR2 LQKENI. Trimming removed 1 base at V and 6 bases at J, with 3 bases between. CDR3 DNA: TGTGCCAGCTCACCACGGGATGAAAAACTGTTTTTT. Protein: CASSPRDEKLFF.

The chain is built from TRBV9 and TRBJ2-3, with D perhaps matching TRBD1 (5 bases). The CDR3 is 14 residues long. Germline values: CDR1 SGDLS, CDR2 YYNGEE. Trimming shortened V by 4 bases and J by 4 bases, and 13 bases separated the two germline ends. CDR3 in DNA: TGTGCCAGCAGCCCCAGGGCTAAGGCAGATACGCAGTATTTT. It encodes CASSPRAKADTQYF.